The 19 T cell receptor beta chains below come from one sample, sequenced in a study of cytomegalovirus exposure and HLA in healthy donors. Researchers ran the PCR with 60 Vbeta and 13 Jbeta primers. Assay used: immunoSEQ multiplex PCR; TCRdb lists only in-frame clones, some missing. Among about 140,000 clones listed, roughly 82% were seen once. Sequenced material: PBMCs. All receptors derive from a man between 18 and 29 years old in good health and CMV-seropositive.

This sequence joins TRBV28 and TRBJ1-6, with 8 bases aligning to TRBD1. Germline V CDR1 and CDR2: MDHEN, SYDVKM. The CDR3 is made up of 18 amino acids. J lost 7 bases, V lost 3 bases, and 14 bases had no gene match. CDR3 region: CASSFRLGTGGKNSPLHF. The CDR3 DNA reads as TGTGCCAGCAGTTTCCGCTTGGGGACAGGTGGTAAAAATTCACCCCTCCACTTT. The entire variable domain, with the rest obtained from reference TRBV28 and TRBJ1-6, is as follows: DVKVTQSSRYLVKRTGEKVFLECVQDMDHENMFWYRQDPGLGLRLIYFSYDVKMKEKGDIPEGYSVSREKKERFSLILESASTNQTSMYLCASSFRLGTGGKNSPLHFGNGTRLTVT.

This clone was detected only a few times. The gene calls are TRBV19 and TRBJ2-7; perhaps TRBD2 as D (6 bases). Germline values: CDR1 LNHDA, CDR2 SQIVND (reference sequence). There are 15 residues in the CDR3. Trimming pared 7 bases from V and 3 bases from J, leaving 19 bases between. The CDR3 region is CASTMGGNNHYEQYF. Written as DNA, the CDR3 is TGTGCCAGTACCATGGGCGGGAACAACCACTACGAGCAGTACTTC.

The gene calls are TRBV5-6 and TRBJ2-7, with 8 positions matching TRBD1. The CDR3 is made up of 14 amino acids. V lost 0 bases and J lost 6; bases outside the gene matches: 5. Per the germline V gene, CDR1 is SGHDT and CDR2 is YYEEEE. CDR3 sequence reads: CASSLGSGGIEQYF. The CDR3 DNA reads TGTGCCAGCAGCTTGGGTTCAGGGGGCATCGAGCAGTACTTC.

The CDR3 spells CASRGRGRETQYF. The DNA for the CDR3 is TGTGCCAGCAGGGGGAGGGGTCGGGAGACCCAGTACTTC. The rearrangement joins TRBV6-5 to TRBJ2-5, with TRBD2 matching 7 bases. The CDR3 contains 13 residues. Trimming took 6 bases from V and 5 from J; bases not matched to a gene: 6. Germline V gene data show CDR1 as MNHEY and CDR2 as SVGAGI.

The chain combines TRBV6-5 with TRBJ2-4; TRBD2 might be the D (5 bases). The CDR3 spans 13 residues. The V end lost 6 bases, the J end lost 5 bases, and 11 bases lay between the germline ends. Germline V gives CDR1 MNHEY, CDR2 SVGAGI. CDR3 sequence: CASRDLTENIQYF. For the CDR3, the DNA is TGTGCCAGCAGGGACTTGACGGAAAACATTCAGTACTTC.

The CDR3 DNA reads as TGTGCCAGCAACCCGAGACTCAGGAACACTGAAGCTTTCTTT. Protein sequence: CASNPRLRNTEAFF. V is TRBV28 and J is TRBJ1-1, with D unclear. V gave up 7 bases and J gave up 1 base, with 13 bases separating them. The length of the CDR3 is 14 residues. Germline CDR1 is MDHEN and CDR2 is SYDVKM.

The CDR3 is CASSIASSAYEQYF. The CDR3 nucleotides are TGTGCCAGTAGTATAGCATCCAGCGCCTACGAGCAGTACTTC. The chain carries TRBV19 and TRBJ2-5; D unresolved. The assigned J gene may be wrong: the sequence end matches TRBJ2-7 better. From germline, CDR1 is LNHDA and CDR2 SQIVND (reference sequence). This CDR3 spans 14 amino acids.

The V gene is TRBV7-9, the J gene TRBJ2-3, with TRBD1 matching 10 bases. V lost 5 bases to trimming and J lost 0 bases; unmatched junction nucleotides: 5. CDR3 length: 16 amino acids. CDR1 and CDR2 (germline): SEHNR, FQNEAQ (reference sequence). The CDR3 region has the DNA TGTGCCAGCAGCCCTTTGGACAGGGGGAGCACAGATACGCAGTATTTT. Translation: CASSPLDRGSTDTQYF.

V gene TRBV4-1 combines with J gene TRBJ1-1, with TRBD1 matching 8 bases. CDR3 length equals 14 residues. Germline lookup yields CDR1 MGHRA and CDR2 YSYEKL. V dropped 1 base and J dropped 4; count of bases not matched to a gene: 2. Here the CDR3 reads CASSQGQGSTEAFF. DNA for the CDR3: TGCGCCAGCAGCCAAGGACAGGGGAGCACTGAAGCTTTCTTT.

The V call is TRBV6-1, the J call TRBJ2-7, with no clear D. V lost 2 bases, J lost 3 bases, and 11 bases lay in between. The germline V gene encodes CDR1 MNHNS and CDR2 SASEGT. The CDR3 has 14 amino acids. CDR3 nucleotides: TGTGCCAGCAGTGAACAGATTGTAAACTACGAGCAGTACTTC. Protein sequence: CASSEQIVNYEQYF.

V gene TRBV9 combines with J gene TRBJ1-4, with D perhaps TRBD1 (6 bases). From germline, CDR1 is SGDLS and CDR2 YYNGEE. CDR3 length: 19 amino acids. The V gene lost 3 bases and the J gene lost 8 bases, with 29 bases spanning the gap. For the CDR3, the DNA is TGTGCCAGCAGCGCCGCCTACCCGGATACAGGGAGTATCAAAGAAAAACTGTTTTTT. This translates into CASSAAYPDTGSIKEKLFF.

The chain couples TRBV6-1 to TRBJ1-3, with 7 bases matching TRBD1. In germline, CDR1 is MNHNS, CDR2 SASEGT. CDR3 size: 15 residues. J gave up 0 bases and V 10 bases, and 9 bases lay outside the gene matches. CDR3 in amino acids: CATSRTGPSGNTIYF. As DNA, the CDR3 is TGTGCCACCTCAAGGACAGGCCCCTCTGGAAACACCATATATTTT.

The DNA of the CDR3 is TGTGCCAGCAGTTACTCGAGGCCCTACGAGCAGTACTTC. This translates into CASSYSRPYEQYF. The rearrangement links TRBV6-5 to TRBJ2-7; D unresolved. The CDR3 runs 13 residues. Trimming pared 0 bases from V and 2 bases from J, leaving 5 bases between. Germline CDR1 reads MNHEY; CDR2 reads SVGAGI.

The rearrangement links TRBV5-1 to TRBJ2-3, with D perhaps TRBD1 (6 bases). The CDR3 length is 14 residues. Germline values: CDR1 SGHRS, CDR2 YFSETQ. The V gene lost 4 bases and the J gene lost 4 bases, with 13 bases spanning the gap. The CDR3 region is CASSGGQRADTQYF. DNA for the CDR3: TGCGCCAGCAGCGGGGGCCAGAGGGCAGATACGCAGTATTTT. Drawing the rest from reference TRBV5-1 and TRBJ2-3, the complete variable domain is KAGVTQTPRYLIKTRGQQVTLSCSPISGHRSVSWYQQTPGQGLQFLFEYFSETQRNKGNFPGRFSGRQFSNSRSEMNVSTLELGDSALYLCASSGGQRADTQYFGPGTRLTVL.

This clone was seen just once. This chain uses TRBV29-1 with TRBJ1-4, with 9 nucleotides matching TRBD1. This CDR3 spans 15 amino acids. The V gene end was trimmed by 0 bases and the J gene end by 9 bases; junction bases not matched to a gene: 8. Germline loops: CDR1 SQVTM, CDR2 ANQGSEA. CDR3 nucleotides: TGCAGCGTTGAAGATACAGGGGGCGCGAGAAAAAAACTGTTTTTT. It translates to CSVEDTGGARKKLFF.

With regard to this clone: At one end the junction does not follow the germline gene, possibly because of a read error. Other DNA sequences in this sample translate to the same CDR3. The gene calls are TRBV7-7 and TRBJ2-7; TRBD1 aligns across 9 bases. The CDR3 contains 14 residues. From germline, CDR1 is SSHAT and CDR2 FNYEAQ (reference sequence). CDR3 coding DNA: TGTGCTAGCAGCGCCGGGACAGGGTCTTACGAGCAGTACTTC. Protein product: CASSAGTGSYEQYF.

V and J are TRBV2 and TRBJ1-6; 7 positions match TRBD1. CDR1 and CDR2 (germline): SNHLY, FYNNEI. The CDR3 spans 14 residues. The V gene end was trimmed by 6 bases and the J gene end by 7 bases; junction bases not matched to a gene: 6. The chain's CDR3 is CASSQQGFNSPLHF. CDR3 DNA: TGTGCCAGCAGCCAACAGGGGTTCAATTCACCCCTCCACTTT.

The chain joins TRBV5-6 to TRBJ2-1; TRBD2 aligns across 8 bases. This CDR3 has 15 amino acids. J was trimmed by 0 bases and V by 9 bases; bases with no gene match: 8. Looked up from germline, CDR1 is SGHDT and CDR2 is YYEEEE. The CDR3 bases are TGTGCCACCCTCCCCCGGGGGGGCTCCTACAATGAGCAGTTCTTC. It codes for CATLPRGGSYNEQFF.

The chain employs TRBV4-1 and TRBJ1-2, with D possibly TRBD1 on 5 matching bases. V dropped 3 bases and J dropped 4 bases, with 18 bases sitting between them. Germline assignment: CDR1 MGHRA and CDR2 YSYEKL. The CDR3 loop spans 16 amino acids. The CDR3 is CASSHPRRGVGYGYTF. Written as DNA, the CDR3 is TGCGCCAGCAGCCACCCCCGGCGGGGGGTAGGCTATGGCTACACCTTC.